This T cell receptor (beta chain) was identified in a study of T cells after yellow fever vaccination. Notes on the study in general: The booster saw the reappearance of most primary-vaccination clones (around 96% CD4, 80% to 90% CD8). The presence of abundant clonotypes contaminating from the bulk population was possible in FACS-sorted repertoires. A faster peak, day 5 versus 15, was reached by the weaker secondary response.

Ten or more counts support this clonotype. Its specificity is not known. A universal primer site and UMIs were added as TCR cDNA was made by 5'RACE template switching. In TCRdb, the 5' RACE reads were re-called with MiXCR into one record per CDR3 protein. This sample carries about 300,000 distinct CDR3 sequences, 8.5% to 10% of them seen once, and the ten largest clones take 3% to 4%. The origin of this receptor is a man younger than 35 who received the YFV17D yellow fever vaccine. The starting material was CD4+ T cells sorted from PBMCs, obtained 5 days after the yellow fever booster vaccination.

CDR3 nucleotides: TGCAGTGCCAAACCAGCGGGGGGGTCGCAGTATTTT. The encoded protein is CSAKPAGGSQYF. The chain employs TRBV20-1 and TRBJ2-3; 10 nucleotides line up with TRBD2. Germline-derived CDR1 and CDR2 are DFQATT and SNEGSKA (reference sequence). The ends lost 6 bases at V and 10 bases at J; junction bases unmatched: 7. This CDR3 is 12 amino acids long.